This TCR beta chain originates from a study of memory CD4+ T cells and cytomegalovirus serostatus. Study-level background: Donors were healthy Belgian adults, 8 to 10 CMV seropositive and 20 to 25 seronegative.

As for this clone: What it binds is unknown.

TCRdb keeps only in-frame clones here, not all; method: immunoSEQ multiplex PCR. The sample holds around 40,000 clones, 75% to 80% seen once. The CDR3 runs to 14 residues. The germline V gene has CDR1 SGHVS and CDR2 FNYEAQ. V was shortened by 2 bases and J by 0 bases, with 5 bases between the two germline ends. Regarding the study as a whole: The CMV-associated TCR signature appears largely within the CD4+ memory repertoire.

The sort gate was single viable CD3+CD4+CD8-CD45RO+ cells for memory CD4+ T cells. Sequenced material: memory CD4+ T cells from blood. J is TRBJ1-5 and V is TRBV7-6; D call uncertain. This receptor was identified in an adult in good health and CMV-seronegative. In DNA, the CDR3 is TGTGCCAGCAGCTTATCGAGTAGCAATCAGCCCCAGCATTTT. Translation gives CASSLSSSNQPQHF.